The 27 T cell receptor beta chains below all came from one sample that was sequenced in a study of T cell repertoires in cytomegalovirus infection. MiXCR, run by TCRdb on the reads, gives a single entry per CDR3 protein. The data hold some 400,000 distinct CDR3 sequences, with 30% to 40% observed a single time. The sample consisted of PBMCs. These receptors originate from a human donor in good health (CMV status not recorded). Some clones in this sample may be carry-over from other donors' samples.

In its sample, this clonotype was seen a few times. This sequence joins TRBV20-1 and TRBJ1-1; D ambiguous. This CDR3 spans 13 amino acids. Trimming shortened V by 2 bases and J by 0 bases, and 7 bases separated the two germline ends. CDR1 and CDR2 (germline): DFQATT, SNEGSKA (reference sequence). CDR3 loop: CSARQRVNTEAFF. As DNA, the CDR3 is TGCAGTGCTAGACAGAGAGTGAACACTGAAGCTTTCTTT.

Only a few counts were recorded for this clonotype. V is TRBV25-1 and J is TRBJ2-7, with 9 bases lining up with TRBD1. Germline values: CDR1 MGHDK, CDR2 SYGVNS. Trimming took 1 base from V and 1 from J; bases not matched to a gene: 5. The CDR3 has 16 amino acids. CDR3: CASSELDGQGSYEQYF. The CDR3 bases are TGTGCCAGCAGTGAATTAGACGGACAGGGGTCCTACGAGCAGTACTTC.

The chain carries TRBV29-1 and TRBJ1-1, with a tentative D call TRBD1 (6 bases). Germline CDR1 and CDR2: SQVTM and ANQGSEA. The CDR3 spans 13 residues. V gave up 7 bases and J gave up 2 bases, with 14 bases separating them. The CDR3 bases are TGCAGCGCTTCACGACAGGAAAACACTGAAGCTTTCTTT. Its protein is CSASRQENTEAFF. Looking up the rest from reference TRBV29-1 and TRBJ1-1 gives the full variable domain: SAVISQKPSRDICQRGTSLTIQCQVDSQVTMMFWYRQQPGQSLTLIATANQGSEATYESGFVIDKFPISRPNLTFSTLTVSNMSPEDSSIYLCSASRQENTEAFFGQGTRLTVV.

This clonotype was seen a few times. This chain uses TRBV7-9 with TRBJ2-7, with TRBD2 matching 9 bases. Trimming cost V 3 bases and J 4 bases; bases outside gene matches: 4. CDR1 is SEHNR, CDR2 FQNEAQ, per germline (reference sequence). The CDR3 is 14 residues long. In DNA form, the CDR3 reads TGTGCCAGCAGCTTTAGCGGGGGAAAATACGAGCAGTACTTC. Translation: CASSFSGGKYEQYF.

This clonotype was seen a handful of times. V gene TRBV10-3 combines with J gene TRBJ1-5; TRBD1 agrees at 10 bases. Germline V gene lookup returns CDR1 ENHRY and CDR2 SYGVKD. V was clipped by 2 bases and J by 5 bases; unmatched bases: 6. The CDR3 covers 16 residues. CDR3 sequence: CAISERIGQGDQPQHF. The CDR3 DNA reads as TGTGCCATCAGTGAGCGGATAGGACAGGGGGATCAGCCCCAGCATTTT.

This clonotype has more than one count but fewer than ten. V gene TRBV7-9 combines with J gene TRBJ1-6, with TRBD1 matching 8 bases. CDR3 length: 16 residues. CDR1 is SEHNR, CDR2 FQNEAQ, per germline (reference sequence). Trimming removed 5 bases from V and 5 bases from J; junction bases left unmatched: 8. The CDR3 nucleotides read TGTGCCAGCAGCAATCGGGAGACAGGGGATAATTCACCCCTCCACTTT. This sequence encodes CASSNRETGDNSPLHF.

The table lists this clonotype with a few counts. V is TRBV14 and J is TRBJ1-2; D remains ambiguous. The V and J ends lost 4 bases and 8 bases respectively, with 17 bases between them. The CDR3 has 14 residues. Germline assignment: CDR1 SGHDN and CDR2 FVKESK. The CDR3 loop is CASSRMGGRTGYTF. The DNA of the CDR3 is TGTGCCAGCAGCCGAATGGGAGGGCGTACCGGCTACACCTTC.

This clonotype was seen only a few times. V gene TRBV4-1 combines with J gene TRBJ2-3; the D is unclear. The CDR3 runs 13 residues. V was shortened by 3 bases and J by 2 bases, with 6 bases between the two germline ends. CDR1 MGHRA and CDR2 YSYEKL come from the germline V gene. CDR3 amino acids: CASSHRYTDTQYF. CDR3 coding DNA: TGCGCCAGCAGCCACCGGTACACAGATACGCAGTATTTT.

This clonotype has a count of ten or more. The CDR3 DNA reads as TGTGCCAGCAGCTTATCGAGCTTCAACAATGAGCAGTTCTTC. Protein: CASSLSSFNNEQFF. The V and J genes are TRBV11-1 and TRBJ2-1; no clear D. Trimming took 2 bases from V and 5 from J, leaving 10 bases between them. Germline CDR1 and CDR2: SGHAT and FQDESV (reference sequence). CDR3 length equals 14 residues.

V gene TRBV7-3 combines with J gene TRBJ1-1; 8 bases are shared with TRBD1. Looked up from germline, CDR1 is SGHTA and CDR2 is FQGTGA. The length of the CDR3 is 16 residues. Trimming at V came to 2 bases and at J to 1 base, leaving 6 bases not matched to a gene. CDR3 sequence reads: CASSLGTGVANTEAFF. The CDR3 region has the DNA TGTGCCAGCAGCTTAGGGACAGGAGTTGCGAACACTGAAGCTTTCTTT.

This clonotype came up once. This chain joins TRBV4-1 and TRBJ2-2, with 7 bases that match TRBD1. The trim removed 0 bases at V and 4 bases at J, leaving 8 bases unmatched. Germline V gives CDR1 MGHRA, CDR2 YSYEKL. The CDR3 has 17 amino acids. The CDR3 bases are TGCGCCAGCAGCCAAGATGTAGGGGGCGTCGGCACCGGGGAGCTGTTTTTT. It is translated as CASSQDVGGVGTGELFF.

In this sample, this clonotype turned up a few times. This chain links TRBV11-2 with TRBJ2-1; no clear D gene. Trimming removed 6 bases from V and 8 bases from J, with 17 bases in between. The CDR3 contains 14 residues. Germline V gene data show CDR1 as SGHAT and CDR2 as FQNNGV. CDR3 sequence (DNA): TGTGCCAGCAGGGAACAAGGTAGTGCCGATGAGCAGTTCTTC. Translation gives CASREQGSADEQFF.

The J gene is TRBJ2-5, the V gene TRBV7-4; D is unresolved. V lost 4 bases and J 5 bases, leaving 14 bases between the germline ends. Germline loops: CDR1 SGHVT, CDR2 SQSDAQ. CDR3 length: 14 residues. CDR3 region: CASSSILMLETQYF. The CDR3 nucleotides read TGTGCCAGCAGCTCGATTTTGATGTTGGAGACCCAGTACTTC. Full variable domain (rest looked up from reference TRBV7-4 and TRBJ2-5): GAGVSQSPRYKVAKRGRDVALRCDSISGHVTLYWYRQTLGQGSEVLTYSQSDAQRDKSGRPSGRFSAERPERSVSTLKIQRTEQGDSAVYLCASSSILMLETQYFGPGTRLLVL.

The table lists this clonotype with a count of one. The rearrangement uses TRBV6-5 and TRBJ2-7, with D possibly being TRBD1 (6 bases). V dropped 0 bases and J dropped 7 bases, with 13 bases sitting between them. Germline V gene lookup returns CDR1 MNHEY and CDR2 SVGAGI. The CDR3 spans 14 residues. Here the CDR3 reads CASSYSETGGEQYF. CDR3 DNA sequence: TGTGCCAGCAGTTACTCCGAGACAGGAGGAGAGCAGTACTTC.

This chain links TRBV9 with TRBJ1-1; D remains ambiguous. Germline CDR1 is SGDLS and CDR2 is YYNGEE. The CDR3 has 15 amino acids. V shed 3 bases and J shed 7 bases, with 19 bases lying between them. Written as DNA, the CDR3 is TGTGCCAGCAGCGCCATCGCGACCCACAGAGTTGAAGCTTTCTTT. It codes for CASSAIATHRVEAFF.

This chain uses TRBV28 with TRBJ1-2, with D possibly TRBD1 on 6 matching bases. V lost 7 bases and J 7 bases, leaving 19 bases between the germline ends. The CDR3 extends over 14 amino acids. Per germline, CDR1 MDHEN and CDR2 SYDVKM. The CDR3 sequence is CASTVQGGVLGYTF. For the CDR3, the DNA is TGTGCCAGCACCGTACAAGGGGGGGTACTTGGCTACACCTTC.

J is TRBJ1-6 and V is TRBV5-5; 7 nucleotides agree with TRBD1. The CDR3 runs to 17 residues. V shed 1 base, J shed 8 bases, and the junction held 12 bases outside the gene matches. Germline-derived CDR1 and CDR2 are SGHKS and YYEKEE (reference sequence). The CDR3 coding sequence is TGTGCCAGCAGCTTGAAGGCCATCGACAGGGACGATTCACCCCTCCACTTT. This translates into CASSLKAIDRDDSPLHF.

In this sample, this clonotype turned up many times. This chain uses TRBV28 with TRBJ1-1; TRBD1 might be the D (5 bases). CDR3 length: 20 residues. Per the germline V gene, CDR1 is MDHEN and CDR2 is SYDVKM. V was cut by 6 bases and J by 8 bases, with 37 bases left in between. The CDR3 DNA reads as TGTGCCAGCAGATCCGCAGAGGGGCAAACCAGGTCGTTTTTGGTGTTCGAAGCTTTCTTT. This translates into CASRSAEGQTRSFLVFEAFF.

CDR3: CASSQGGGALDYELFF. DNA for the CDR3: TGCGCCAGCAGCCAAGGAGGGGGGGCCCTCGATTACGAGCTGTTTTTT. V is TRBV4-3 and J is TRBJ2-2; perhaps TRBD2 as D (7 bases). The CDR3 consists of 16 residues. Germline CDR1 LGHNA, CDR2 YSLEER. V lost 1 base and J 11 bases, leaving 20 bases between the germline ends.

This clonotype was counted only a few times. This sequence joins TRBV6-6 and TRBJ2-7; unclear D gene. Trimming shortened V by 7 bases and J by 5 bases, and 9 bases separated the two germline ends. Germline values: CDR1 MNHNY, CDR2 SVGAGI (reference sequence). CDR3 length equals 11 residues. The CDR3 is CASTHSNEQYF. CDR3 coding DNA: TGTGCCAGCACCCACAGCAACGAGCAGTACTTC.

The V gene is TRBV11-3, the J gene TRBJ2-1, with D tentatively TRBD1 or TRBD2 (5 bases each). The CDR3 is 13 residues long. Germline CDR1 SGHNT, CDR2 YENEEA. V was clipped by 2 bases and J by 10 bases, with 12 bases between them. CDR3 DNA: TGTGCCAGCAGCTTAACCGGGACGGCCGAGCAGTTCTTC. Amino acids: CASSLTGTAEQFF.

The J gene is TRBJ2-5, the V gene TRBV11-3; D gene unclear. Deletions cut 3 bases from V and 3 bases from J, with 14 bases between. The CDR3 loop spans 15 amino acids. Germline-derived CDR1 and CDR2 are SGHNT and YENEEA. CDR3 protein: CASSLPPGREETQYF. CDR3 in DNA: TGTGCCAGCAGCTTGCCACCCGGACGTGAAGAGACCCAGTACTTC.

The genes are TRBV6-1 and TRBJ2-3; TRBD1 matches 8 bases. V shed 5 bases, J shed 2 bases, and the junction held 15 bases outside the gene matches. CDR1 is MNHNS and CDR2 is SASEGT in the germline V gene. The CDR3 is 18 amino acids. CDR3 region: CASSYYDPDRDNTDTQYF. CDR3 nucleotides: TGTGCCAGCAGTTATTACGACCCGGACAGGGATAACACAGATACGCAGTATTTT.

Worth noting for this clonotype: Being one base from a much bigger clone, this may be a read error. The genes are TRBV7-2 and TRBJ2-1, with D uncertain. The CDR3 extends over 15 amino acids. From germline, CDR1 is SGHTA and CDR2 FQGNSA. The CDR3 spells CASSLRRSAYNEQCF. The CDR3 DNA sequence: TGTGCCAGCAGCTTAAGACGCTCGGCCTACAATGAGCAGTGCTTC.

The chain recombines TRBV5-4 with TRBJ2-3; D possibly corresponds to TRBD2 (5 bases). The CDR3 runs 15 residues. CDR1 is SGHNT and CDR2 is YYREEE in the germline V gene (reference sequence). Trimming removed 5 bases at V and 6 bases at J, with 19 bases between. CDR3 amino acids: CASSIEASRRDTQYF. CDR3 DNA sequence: TGTGCCAGCAGTATTGAGGCTTCCCGGAGGGATACGCAGTATTTT.

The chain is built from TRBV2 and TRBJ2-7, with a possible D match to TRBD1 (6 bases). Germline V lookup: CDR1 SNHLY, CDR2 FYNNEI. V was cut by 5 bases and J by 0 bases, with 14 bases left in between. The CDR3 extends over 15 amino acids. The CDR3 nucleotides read TGTGCCAGCAGTACAGGACAGATTTTCTCCTACGAGCAGTACTTC. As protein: CASSTGQIFSYEQYF.

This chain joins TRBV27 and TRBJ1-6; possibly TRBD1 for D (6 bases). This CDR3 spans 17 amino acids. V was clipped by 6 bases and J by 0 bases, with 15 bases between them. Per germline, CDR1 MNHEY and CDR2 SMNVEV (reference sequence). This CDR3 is CASRVDRTSSYNSPLHF. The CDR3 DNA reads TGTGCCAGCAGGGTTGACAGGACGAGCTCCTATAATTCACCCCTCCACTTT.